Listed here are 7 T cell receptor beta chains from one sample, sequenced in a study of regulatory T cells in long-lasting Graves disease. Relying on iRepertoire HTBI primers and Arm-PCR of CDR3 regions, the team built TCR beta libraries. Each CDR3 protein is one row after TCRdb ran MiXCR on the multiplex PCR reads. The table has around 420,000 distinct CDR3 sequences, roughly 16% seen once. Documented time point: newly diagnosed GD, antithyroid drugs for less than 3 months. Making the TCR library involved RNA that had been extracted from PBMCs. The material sequenced was peripheral blood mononuclear cells (PBMCs), taken at new diagnosis, from a patient treated with antithyroid drugs. These receptors all come from a female donor with Graves disease.

This clonotype occurred many times. Written as DNA, the CDR3 is TGCGCCAGCAGCTACCTGACACCGACCAACACTGAAGCTTTCTTT. This encodes CASSYLTPTNTEAFF. The rearrangement joins TRBV5-1 to TRBJ1-1; D unresolved. CDR1 and CDR2 from the germline V gene are SGHRS and YFSETQ. CDR3 length: 15 amino acids. Trimming removed 3 bases from V and 2 bases from J, with 14 bases in between.

This clonotype was counted at least ten times. This chain links TRBV2 with TRBJ1-1, with D perhaps matching TRBD1 (6 bases). Germline CDR1 reads SNHLY; CDR2 reads FYNNEI. The CDR3 consists of 14 residues. The V end lost 6 bases, the J end lost 1 base, and 12 bases lay between the germline ends. The chain's CDR3 is CASSKEGGNTEAFF. CDR3 DNA: TGTGCCAGCAGCAAGGAGGGGGGGAACACTGAAGCTTTCTTT.

This clonotype was picked up many times. The rearrangement uses TRBV7-9 and TRBJ2-2; maybe TRBD2 (6 bases). Germline V gene sequence: CDR1 SEHNR, CDR2 FQNEAQ (reference sequence). The V end was cut by 4 bases, the J end by 5 bases, with 17 bases between. The CDR3 sequence is 16 residues long. The CDR3 region is CASSSDRETSTGELFF. The CDR3 coding sequence is TGTGCCAGCAGCTCAGATCGGGAGACCTCAACCGGGGAGCTGTTTTTT.

This clonotype was counted at least ten times. This rearrangement joins TRBV12-3 or TRBV12-4 to TRBJ1-1, with D possibly matching TRBD1 (6 bases). The CDR3 sequence is 14 residues long. V was clipped by 7 bases and J by 8 bases, with 20 bases between them. The CDR3 nucleotides are TGTGCCAGCACCCTAACAGGGCTCTCTAGAGAAGCTTTCTTT. Amino acids: CASTLTGLSREAFF.

This clonotype came up many times. The chain carries TRBV27 and TRBJ2-2; 8 bases map to TRBD2. Germline values: CDR1 MNHEY, CDR2 SMNVEV (reference sequence). The V and J ends lost 1 base and 3 bases, in that order; junction bases with no gene match: 22. The CDR3 totals 22 residues. CDR3: CASSLWIRRASGLRTHTGELFF. The CDR3 DNA reads as TGTGCCAGCAGTTTATGGATCAGAAGGGCTAGCGGGCTACGGACCCACACCGGGGAGCTGTTTTTT.

On this clonotype: The germline gene is not matched at one end of the junction; a read error may be the cause. The rearrangement uses TRBV27 and TRBJ1-5; 9 nucleotides agree with TRBD1. The CDR3 has 14 amino acids. Germline-derived CDR1 and CDR2 are MNHEY and SMNVEV (reference sequence). The CDR3 loop is CAGRGTGRYQPQHF. In DNA, the CDR3 is TGTGCCGGCAGGGGGACAGGGCGATATCAGCCCCAGCATTTT.

The chain couples TRBV2 to TRBJ2-5; TRBD2 agrees at 8 bases. This CDR3 has 14 amino acids. In germline, CDR1 is SNHLY, CDR2 FYNNEI. J gave up 2 bases and V 8 bases, and 7 bases lay outside the gene matches. Written as DNA, the CDR3 is TGTGCCAGCGGGGGGGCTAGCGGGCAAGAGACCCAGTACTTC. It specifies CASGGASGQETQYF.